The present TCR beta chain was sequenced within a study of cytomegalovirus exposure and HLA in healthy donors. Study outcomes and limitations: The study listed approximately 160 cytomegalovirus-associated TCR beta chains. A prior analysis recorded that most TCR beta V segments were productive about 87% or about 30% of the time. In a later analysis, at a false discovery rate of 0.05, 16,951 TCR beta sequences were associated with HLA alleles.

Trimming left V 4 bases short and J 4 bases short, with 16 bases between. The CDR3 contains 15 residues. Germline V gene sequence: CDR1 SGHTA, CDR2 FQGTGA. This clone was seen more than once but under ten times. Its cognate antigen is unknown. The PCR used 60 Vbeta and 13 Jbeta primers. The authors' processing: The authors later counted 70 million to 80 million unique TCR beta chains, some 12 million of them shared. The repertoire was sequenced with immunoSEQ multiplex PCR; TCRdb's copy has only in-frame clones and lacks some. That table gives V, J and clone size, and the DNA gave D and trimming. The sample records roughly 100,000 clones, roughly 75% being singletons.

Sequencing used PBMCs. The clonotype comes from a woman aged 40 to 50 in good health and CMV-seronegative. The chain recombines TRBV7-3 with TRBJ1-1; D gene ambiguous. CDR3 coding DNA: TGTGCCAGCAGCTCCAATTCCCTTTCGGGCACTGAAGCTTTCTTT. Protein sequence: CASSSNSLSGTEAFF.